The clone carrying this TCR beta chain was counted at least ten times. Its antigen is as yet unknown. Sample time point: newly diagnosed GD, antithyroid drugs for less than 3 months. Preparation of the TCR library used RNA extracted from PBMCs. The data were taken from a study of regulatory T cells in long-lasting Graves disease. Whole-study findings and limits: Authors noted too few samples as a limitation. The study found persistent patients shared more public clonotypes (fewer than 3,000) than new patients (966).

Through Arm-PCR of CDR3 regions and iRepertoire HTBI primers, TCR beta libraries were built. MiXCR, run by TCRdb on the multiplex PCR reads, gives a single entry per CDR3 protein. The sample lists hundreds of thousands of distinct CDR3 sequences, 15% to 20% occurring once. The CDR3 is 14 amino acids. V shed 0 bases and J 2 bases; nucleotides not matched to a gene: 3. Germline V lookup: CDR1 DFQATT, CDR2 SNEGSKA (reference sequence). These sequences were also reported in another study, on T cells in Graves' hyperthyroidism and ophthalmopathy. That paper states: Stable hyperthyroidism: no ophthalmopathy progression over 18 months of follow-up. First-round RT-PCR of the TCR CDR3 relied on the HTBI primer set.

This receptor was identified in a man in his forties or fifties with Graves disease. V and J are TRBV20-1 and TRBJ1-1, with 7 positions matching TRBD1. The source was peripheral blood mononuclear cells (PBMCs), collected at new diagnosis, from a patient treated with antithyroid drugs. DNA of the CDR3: TGCAGTGCTAGAGATACAGGGGCTAACACTGAAGCTTTCTTT. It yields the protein CSARDTGANTEAFF.